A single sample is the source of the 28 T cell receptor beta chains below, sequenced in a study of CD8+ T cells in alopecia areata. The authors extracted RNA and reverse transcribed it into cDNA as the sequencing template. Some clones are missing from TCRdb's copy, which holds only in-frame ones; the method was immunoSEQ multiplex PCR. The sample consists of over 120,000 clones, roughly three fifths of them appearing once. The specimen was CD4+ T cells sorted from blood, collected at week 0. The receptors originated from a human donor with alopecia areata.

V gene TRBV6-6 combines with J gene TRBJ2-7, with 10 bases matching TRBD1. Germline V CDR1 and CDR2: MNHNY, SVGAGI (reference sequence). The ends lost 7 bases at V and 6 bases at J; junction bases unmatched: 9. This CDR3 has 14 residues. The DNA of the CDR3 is TGTGCCAGCACCCCGGGACAGGGGCCAGGCGAGCAGTACTTC. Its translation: CASTPGQGPGEQYF.

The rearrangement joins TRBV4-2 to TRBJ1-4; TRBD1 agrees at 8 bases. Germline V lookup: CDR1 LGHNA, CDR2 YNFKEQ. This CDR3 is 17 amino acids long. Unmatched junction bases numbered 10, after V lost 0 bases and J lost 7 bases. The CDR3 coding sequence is TGTGCCAGCAGCCAAGATCGGGCTAGCCAGGGGGCTGAAAAACTGTTTTTT. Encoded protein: CASSQDRASQGAEKLFF.

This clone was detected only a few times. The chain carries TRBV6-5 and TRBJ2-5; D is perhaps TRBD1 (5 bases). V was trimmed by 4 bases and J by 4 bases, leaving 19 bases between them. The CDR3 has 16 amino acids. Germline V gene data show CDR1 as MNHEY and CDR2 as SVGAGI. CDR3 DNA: TGTGCCAGCAGTTCGCCGTCGACAGCAATGCTAGAGACCCAGTACTTC. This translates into CASSSPSTAMLETQYF.

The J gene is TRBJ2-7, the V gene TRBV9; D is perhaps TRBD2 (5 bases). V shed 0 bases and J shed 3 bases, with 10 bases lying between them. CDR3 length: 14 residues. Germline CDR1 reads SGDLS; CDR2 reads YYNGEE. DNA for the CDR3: TGTGCCAGCAGCGTAGCGGTCGGGGACTACGAGCAGTACTTC. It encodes CASSVAVGDYEQYF. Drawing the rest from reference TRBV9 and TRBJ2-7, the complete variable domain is DSGVTQTPKHLITATGQRVTLRCSPRSGDLSVYWYQQSLDQGLQFLIQYYNGEERAKGNILERFSAQQFPDLHSELNLSSLELGDSALYFCASSVAVGDYEQYFGPGTRLTVT.

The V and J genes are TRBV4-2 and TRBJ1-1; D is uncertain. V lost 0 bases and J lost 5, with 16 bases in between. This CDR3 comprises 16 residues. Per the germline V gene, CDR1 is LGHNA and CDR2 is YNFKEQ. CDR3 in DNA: TGTGCCAGCAGCCAAGATCGAGAATCCCAGCGGACTGAAGCTTTCTTT. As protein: CASSQDRESQRTEAFF.

In DNA, the CDR3 is TGCGCCAGCAGCCGCGGACATGCCCTGAACACTGAAGCTTTCTTT. Translating gives CASSRGHALNTEAFF. The V gene is TRBV5-1, the J gene TRBJ1-1, with TRBD1 as a possible D gene (5 bases). Germline CDR1 and CDR2: SGHRS and YFSETQ. V shed 4 bases and J shed 0 bases, with 13 bases lying between them. The CDR3 runs to 15 residues.

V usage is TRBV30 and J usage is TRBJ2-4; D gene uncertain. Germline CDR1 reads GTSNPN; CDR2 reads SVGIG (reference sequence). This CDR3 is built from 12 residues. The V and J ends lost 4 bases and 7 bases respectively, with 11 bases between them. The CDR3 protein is CAWNVEGNIQYF. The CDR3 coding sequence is TGTGCCTGGAACGTGGAAGGGAACATTCAGTACTTC.

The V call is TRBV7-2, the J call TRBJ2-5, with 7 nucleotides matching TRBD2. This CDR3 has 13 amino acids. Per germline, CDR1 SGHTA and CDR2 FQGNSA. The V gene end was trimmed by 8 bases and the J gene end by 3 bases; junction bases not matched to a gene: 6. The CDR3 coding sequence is TGTGCCAGCCGCCGCGCGGGGGAAGAGACCCAGTACTTC. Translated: CASRRAGEETQYF.

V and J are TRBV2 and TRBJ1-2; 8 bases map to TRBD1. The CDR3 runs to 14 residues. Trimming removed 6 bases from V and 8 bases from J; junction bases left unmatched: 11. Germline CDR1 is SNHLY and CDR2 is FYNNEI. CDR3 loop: CASSKRTGNRGYTF. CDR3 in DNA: TGTGCCAGCAGCAAGCGGACAGGGAATCGAGGCTACACCTTC. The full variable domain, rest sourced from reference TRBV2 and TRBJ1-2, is EPEVTQTPSHQVTQMGQEVILRCVPISNHLYFYWYRQILGQKVEFLVSFYNNEISEKSEIFDDQFSVERPDGSNFTLKIRSTKLEDSAMYFCASSKRTGNRGYTFGSGTRLTVV.

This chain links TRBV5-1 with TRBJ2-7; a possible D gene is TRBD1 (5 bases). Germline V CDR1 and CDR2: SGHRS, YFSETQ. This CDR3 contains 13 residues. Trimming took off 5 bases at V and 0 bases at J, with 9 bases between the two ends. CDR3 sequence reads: CASRGALSYEQYF. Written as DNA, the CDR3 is TGCGCCAGCAGAGGGGCGCTCTCCTACGAGCAGTACTTC.

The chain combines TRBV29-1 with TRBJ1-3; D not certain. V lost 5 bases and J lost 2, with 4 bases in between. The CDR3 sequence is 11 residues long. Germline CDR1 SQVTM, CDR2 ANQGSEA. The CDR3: CSVSPGNTIYF. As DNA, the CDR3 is TGCAGCGTTAGCCCTGGAAACACCATATATTTT. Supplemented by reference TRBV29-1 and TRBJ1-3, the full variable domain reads SAVISQKPSRDICQRGTSLTIQCQVDSQVTMMFWYRQQPGQSLTLIATANQGSEATYESGFVIDKFPISRPNLTFSTLTVSNMSPEDSSIYLCSVSPGNTIYFGEGSWLTVV.

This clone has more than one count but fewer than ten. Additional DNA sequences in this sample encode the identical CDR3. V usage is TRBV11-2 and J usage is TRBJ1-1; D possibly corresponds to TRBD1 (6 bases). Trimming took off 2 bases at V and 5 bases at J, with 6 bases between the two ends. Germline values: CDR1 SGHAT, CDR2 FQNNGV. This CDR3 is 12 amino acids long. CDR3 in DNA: TGTGCCAGCAGCTTAAGGGGGACTGAAGCTTTCTTT. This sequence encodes CASSLRGTEAFF.

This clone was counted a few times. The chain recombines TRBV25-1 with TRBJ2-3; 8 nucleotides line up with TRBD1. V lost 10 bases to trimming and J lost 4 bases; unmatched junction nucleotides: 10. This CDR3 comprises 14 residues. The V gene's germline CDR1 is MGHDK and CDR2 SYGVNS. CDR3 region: CANRTGPRPDTQYF. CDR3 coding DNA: TGTGCCAACCGGACAGGGCCTAGGCCAGATACGCAGTATTTT. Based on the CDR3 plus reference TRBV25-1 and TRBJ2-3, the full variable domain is EADIYQTPRYLVIGTGKKITLECSQTMGHDKMYWYQQDPGMELHLIHYSYGVNSTEKGDLSSESTVSRIRTEHFPLTLESARPSHTSQYLCANRTGPRPDTQYFGPGTRLTVL.

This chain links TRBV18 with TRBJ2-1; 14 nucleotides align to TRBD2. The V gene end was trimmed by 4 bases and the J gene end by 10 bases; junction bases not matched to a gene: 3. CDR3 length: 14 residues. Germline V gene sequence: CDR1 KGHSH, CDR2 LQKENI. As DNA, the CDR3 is TGTGCCAGCTCACTGGGACTAGCGGGGGCCGAGCAGTTCTTC. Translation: CASSLGLAGAEQFF. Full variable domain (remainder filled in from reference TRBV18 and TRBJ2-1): NAGVMQNPRHLVRRRGQEARLRCSPMKGHSHVYWYRQLPEEGLKFMVYLQKENIIDESGMPKERFSAEFPKEGPSILRIQQVVRGDSAAYFCASSLGLAGAEQFFGPGTRLTVL.

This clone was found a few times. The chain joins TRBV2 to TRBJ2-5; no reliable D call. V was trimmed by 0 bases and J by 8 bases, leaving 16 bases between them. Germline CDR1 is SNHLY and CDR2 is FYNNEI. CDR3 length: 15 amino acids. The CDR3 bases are TGTGCCAGCAGTGAAGCTGGTGACATCAAGAACACCCAGTACTTC. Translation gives CASSEAGDIKNTQYF.

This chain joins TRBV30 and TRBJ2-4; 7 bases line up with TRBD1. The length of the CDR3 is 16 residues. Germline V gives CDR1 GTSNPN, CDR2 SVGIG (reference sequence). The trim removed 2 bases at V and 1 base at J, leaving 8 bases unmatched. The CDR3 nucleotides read TGTGCCTGGAGTTTACAGGGGAAGGGGGCCAAAAACATTCAGTACTTC. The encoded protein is CAWSLQGKGAKNIQYF.

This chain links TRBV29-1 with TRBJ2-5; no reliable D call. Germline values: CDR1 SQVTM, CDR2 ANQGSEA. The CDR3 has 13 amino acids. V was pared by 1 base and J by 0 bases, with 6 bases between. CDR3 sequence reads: CSVEGANQETQYF. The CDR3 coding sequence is TGCAGCGTTGAAGGTGCTAACCAAGAGACCCAGTACTTC. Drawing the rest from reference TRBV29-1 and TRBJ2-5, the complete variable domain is SAVISQKPSRDICQRGTSLTIQCQVDSQVTMMFWYRQQPGQSLTLIATANQGSEATYESGFVIDKFPISRPNLTFSTLTVSNMSPEDSSIYLCSVEGANQETQYFGPGTRLLVL.

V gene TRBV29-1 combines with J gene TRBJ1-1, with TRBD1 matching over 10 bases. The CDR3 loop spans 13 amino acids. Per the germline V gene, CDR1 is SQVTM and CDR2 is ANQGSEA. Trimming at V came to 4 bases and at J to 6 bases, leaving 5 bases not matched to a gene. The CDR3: CSVGGQGFSEAFF. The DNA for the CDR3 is TGCAGCGTTGGGGGACAGGGGTTCTCTGAAGCTTTCTTT.

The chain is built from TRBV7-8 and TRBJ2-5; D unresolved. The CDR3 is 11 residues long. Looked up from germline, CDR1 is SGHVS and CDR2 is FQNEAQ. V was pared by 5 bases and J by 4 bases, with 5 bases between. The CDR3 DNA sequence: TGTGCCAGCAGCGGGCGAGAGACCCAGTACTTC. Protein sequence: CASSGRETQYF.

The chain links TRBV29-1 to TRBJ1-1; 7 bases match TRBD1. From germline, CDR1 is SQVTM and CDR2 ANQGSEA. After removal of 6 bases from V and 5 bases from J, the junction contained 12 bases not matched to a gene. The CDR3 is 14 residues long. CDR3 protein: CSVTTGLGKTEAFF. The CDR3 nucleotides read TGCAGCGTGACGACAGGGTTGGGTAAGACTGAAGCTTTCTTT.

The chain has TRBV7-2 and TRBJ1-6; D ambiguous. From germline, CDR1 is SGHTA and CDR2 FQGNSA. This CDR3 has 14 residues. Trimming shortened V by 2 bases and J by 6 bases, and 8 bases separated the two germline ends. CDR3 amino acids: CASSLRQVNSPLHF. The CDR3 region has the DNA TGTGCCAGCAGCTTACGCCAGGTTAATTCACCCCTCCACTTT.

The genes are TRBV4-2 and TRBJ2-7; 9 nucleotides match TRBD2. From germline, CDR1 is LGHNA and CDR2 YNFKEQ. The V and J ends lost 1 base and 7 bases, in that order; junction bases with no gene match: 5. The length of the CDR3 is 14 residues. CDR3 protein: CASSQGGGAGEQYF. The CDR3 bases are TGTGCCAGCAGCCAAGGCGGGGGGGCCGGAGAGCAGTACTTC.

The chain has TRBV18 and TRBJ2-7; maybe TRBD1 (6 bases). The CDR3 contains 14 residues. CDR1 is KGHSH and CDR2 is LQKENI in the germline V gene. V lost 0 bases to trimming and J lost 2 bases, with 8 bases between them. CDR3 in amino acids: CASSPPTGPYEQYF. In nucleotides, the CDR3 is TGTGCCAGCTCACCACCTACAGGGCCCTACGAGCAGTACTTC.

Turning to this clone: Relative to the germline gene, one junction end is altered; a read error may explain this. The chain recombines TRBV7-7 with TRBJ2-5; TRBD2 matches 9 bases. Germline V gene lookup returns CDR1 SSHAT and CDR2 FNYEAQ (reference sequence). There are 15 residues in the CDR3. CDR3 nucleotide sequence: TGTGCTAGCAGCTTCGGCGGGGGGGCCCGGGAGACCCAGTACTTC. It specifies CASSFGGGARETQYF.

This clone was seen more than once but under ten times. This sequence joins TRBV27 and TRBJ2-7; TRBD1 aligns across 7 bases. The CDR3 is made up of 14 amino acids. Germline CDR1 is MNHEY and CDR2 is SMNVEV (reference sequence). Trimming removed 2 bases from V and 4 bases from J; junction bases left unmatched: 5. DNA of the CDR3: TGTGCCAGCAGTTTAGATCTCAGGGGGTACGAGCAGTACTTC. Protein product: CASSLDLRGYEQYF.

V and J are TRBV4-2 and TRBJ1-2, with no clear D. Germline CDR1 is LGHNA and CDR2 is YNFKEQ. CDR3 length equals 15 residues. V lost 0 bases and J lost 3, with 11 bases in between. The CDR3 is CASSQDLARDYGYTF. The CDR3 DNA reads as TGTGCCAGCAGCCAAGATCTGGCGAGAGACTATGGCTACACCTTC.

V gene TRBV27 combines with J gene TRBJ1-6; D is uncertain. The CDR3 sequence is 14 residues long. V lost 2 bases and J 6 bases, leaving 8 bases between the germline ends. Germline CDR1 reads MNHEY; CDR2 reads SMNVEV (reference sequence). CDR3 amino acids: CASSLGSINSPLHF. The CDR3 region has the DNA TGTGCCAGCAGTTTAGGCTCGATTAATTCACCCCTCCACTTT.

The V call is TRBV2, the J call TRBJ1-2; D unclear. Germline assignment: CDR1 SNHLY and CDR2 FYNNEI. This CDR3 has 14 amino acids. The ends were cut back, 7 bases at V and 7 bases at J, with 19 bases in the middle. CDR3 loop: CASTLRLTTGGYTF. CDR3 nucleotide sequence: TGTGCCAGCACCCTCAGACTCACAACGGGTGGCTACACCTTC. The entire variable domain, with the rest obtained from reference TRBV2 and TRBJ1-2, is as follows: EPEVTQTPSHQVTQMGQEVILRCVPISNHLYFYWYRQILGQKVEFLVSFYNNEISEKSEIFDDQFSVERPDGSNFTLKIRSTKLEDSAMYFCASTLRLTTGGYTFGSGTRLTVV.